This passage covers 32 T cell receptor beta chains from one sample sequenced in a study of CD8 T cells in Susac syndrome. It was with random hexamers that about 0.45 to 1 ug RNA was reverse transcribed. TCRdb re-called the immunoSEQ multiplex PCR reads through MiXCR, storing one row per CDR3 protein. Of some 450,000 distinct CDR3 sequences in the sample, more than 80% are singletons; the top ten hold about 0.12%. Sequencing input: CD8+ T cells from PBMCs. The source is a human donor with multiple sclerosis.

The V gene is TRBV7-9, the J gene TRBJ1-1; 7 bases agree with TRBD1. Germline V gene data show CDR1 as SEHNR and CDR2 as FQNEAQ (reference sequence). Germline trimming cut 3 bases from V and 6 bases from J; bases unmatched to any gene: 4. The CDR3 contains 13 residues. The DNA of the CDR3 is TGTGCCAGCAGCTTTGCCACAGGGGCTGAAGCTTTCTTT. Amino acid sequence: CASSFATGAEAFF.

For the CDR3, the DNA is TGTGCCAGCAGTAGTCCCGGGACTATTTCCCATGAGCAGTTCTTC. It codes for CASSSPGTISHEQFF. This chain links TRBV6-5 with TRBJ2-1, with 7 nucleotides matching TRBD2. This CDR3 has 15 residues. The V and J ends lost 5 bases and 8 bases, in that order; junction bases with no gene match: 12. CDR1 and CDR2 from the germline V gene are MNHEY and SVGAGI.

The chain combines TRBV5-1 with TRBJ1-1; possibly TRBD1 for D (5 bases). This CDR3 has 14 residues. Germline CDR1 and CDR2: SGHRS and YFSETQ. V was pared by 2 bases and J by 6 bases, with 14 bases between. CDR3 sequence reads: CASSLGEHPAEAFF. The CDR3 nucleotides are TGCGCCAGCAGCTTAGGGGAACATCCTGCTGAAGCTTTCTTT. Together with reference TRBV5-1 and TRBJ1-1, the CDR3 gives the full variable domain: KAGVTQTPRYLIKTRGQQVTLSCSPISGHRSVSWYQQTPGQGLQFLFEYFSETQRNKGNFPGRFSGRQFSNSRSEMNVSTLELGDSALYLCASSLGEHPAEAFFGQGTRLTVV.

This clonotype was seen just once. The gene calls are TRBV11-2 and TRBJ2-2; D ambiguous. Germline CDR1 and CDR2: SGHAT and FQNNGV. The length of the CDR3 is 13 residues. V lost 6 bases and J 8 bases, leaving 13 bases between the germline ends. CDR3 loop: CASSYLSVGELFF. The CDR3 DNA sequence: TGTGCCAGCAGTTATCTCTCAGTGGGGGAGCTGTTTTTT.

This chain links TRBV27 with TRBJ2-7, with D uncertain. The CDR3 spans 13 residues. The germline V gene encodes CDR1 MNHEY and CDR2 SMNVEV (reference sequence). Between the trimmed V and J ends, which lost 4 bases and 6 bases, there was a span of 13 bases. CDR3 residues: CASSSNPGVEQYF. DNA for the CDR3: TGTGCCAGCAGTTCCAACCCTGGGGTCGAGCAGTACTTC.

V usage is TRBV4-1 and J usage is TRBJ1-2; D is uncertain. Germline V gene sequence: CDR1 MGHRA, CDR2 YSYEKL. Trimming left V 0 bases short and J 4 bases short, with 12 bases between. The CDR3 is 15 amino acids. The DNA for the CDR3 is TGCGCCAGCAGCCAAGACGAAGGAGAGACCTATGGCTACACCTTC. The encoded protein is CASSQDEGETYGYTF.

The chain is built from TRBV5-1 and TRBJ2-1; D not resolved. This CDR3 contains 18 residues. Trimming removed 4 bases at V and 2 bases at J, with 22 bases between. Germline V lookup: CDR1 SGHRS, CDR2 YFSETQ. The CDR3 region is CASSALGLGSETYNEQFF. CDR3 nucleotide sequence: TGCGCCAGCAGCGCTCTGGGCCTCGGATCCGAGACCTACAATGAGCAGTTCTTC.

This sequence joins TRBV6-5 and TRBJ2-7, with TRBD1 matching over 8 bases. Germline CDR1 MNHEY, CDR2 SVGAGI. V dropped 0 bases and J dropped 1; count of bases not matched to a gene: 8. The CDR3 has 17 residues. The CDR3 sequence: CASSYSMTGDFSYEQYF. In nucleotides, the CDR3 is TGTGCCAGCAGTTACTCGATGACAGGGGATTTTTCCTACGAGCAGTACTTC.

The J gene is TRBJ2-7, the V gene TRBV21-1; the table assigns TRBD1, which was not confirmed against the DNA. TRBV21-1 is deemed a pseudogene. The CDR3 has 16 amino acids. The CDR3 nucleotides read TGTGCCAGCAGCAAAGGGGACCGTCCCTACTCCTACGAGCAGTACTTC. It yields the protein CASSKGDRPYSYEQYF.

The rearrangement uses TRBV30 and TRBJ2-1; 8 positions agree with TRBD1. CDR1 GTSNPN and CDR2 SVGIG come from the germline V gene (reference sequence). With V trimmed by 3 bases and J by 9 bases, 4 bases remained unmatched. CDR3 size: 12 residues. This chain's CDR3 is CAWRLTGAEQFF. The DNA of the CDR3 is TGTGCCTGGAGACTGACAGGGGCTGAGCAGTTCTTC.

The chain links TRBV27 to TRBJ1-5; D unresolved. The CDR3 consists of 14 residues. Trimming removed 4 bases at V and 2 bases at J, with 9 bases between. Per germline, CDR1 MNHEY and CDR2 SMNVEV (reference sequence). The CDR3 region has the DNA TGTGCCAGCAGTTCATTGCTAGGCAATCAGCCCCAGCATTTT. Protein: CASSSLLGNQPQHF.

The sample holds a few counts of this clonotype. The chain joins TRBV13 to TRBJ1-6; D call uncertain. The CDR3 length is 12 residues. Looked up from germline, CDR1 is PRHDT and CDR2 is FYEKMQ (reference sequence). Trimming cost V 1 base and J 7 bases, with 2 bases left between them. In DNA form, the CDR3 reads TGTGCCAGCAGCTTAGTCAATTCACCCCTCCACTTT. This translates into CASSLVNSPLHF.

The V and J genes are TRBV20-1 and TRBJ2-1; 10 positions agree with TRBD2. J was trimmed by 3 bases and V by 6 bases; bases with no gene match: 5. Germline V lookup: CDR1 DFQATT, CDR2 SNEGSKA (reference sequence). The CDR3 contains 14 residues. The CDR3 here is CSAPSGRGYNEQFF. The CDR3 DNA sequence: TGCAGTGCCCCAAGCGGGAGGGGCTACAATGAGCAGTTCTTC.

The rearrangement links TRBV12-3 or TRBV12-4 to TRBJ2-7; the D gene is possibly TRBD1 (6 bases). V gave up 2 bases and J gave up 3 bases, with 11 bases separating them. This CDR3 region has 14 residues. The CDR3 loop is CASSLLGAGYEQYF. For the CDR3, the DNA is TGTGCCAGCAGTTTATTGGGGGCTGGCTACGAGCAGTACTTC.

This clonotype turned up a few times. The chain is built from TRBV4-1 and TRBJ2-7, with 9 nucleotides matching TRBD2. The CDR3 length is 17 residues. Germline CDR1 is MGHRA and CDR2 is YSYEKL. V lost 0 bases to trimming and J lost 0 bases; unmatched junction nucleotides: 6. CDR3 region: CASSQDPLAGSSYEQYF. The DNA for the CDR3 is TGCGCCAGCAGCCAAGATCCCCTAGCGGGGAGCTCCTACGAGCAGTACTTC.

The gene calls are TRBV4-2 and TRBJ2-5; TRBD2 matches 13 bases. The trim removed 4 bases at V and 4 bases at J, leaving 15 bases unmatched. CDR1 LGHNA and CDR2 YNFKEQ come from the germline V gene. The CDR3 is made up of 19 amino acids. The CDR3 sequence is CASSPDGTSGVPRSETQYF. The CDR3 DNA follows: TGTGCCAGCAGCCCAGACGGGACTAGCGGGGTTCCGAGGTCAGAGACCCAGTACTTC.

This chain links TRBV2 with TRBJ2-4, with D possibly TRBD2 on 7 matching bases. Looked up from germline, CDR1 is SNHLY and CDR2 is FYNNEI. The germline V and J ends were trimmed by 2 bases and 9 bases, with 14 bases remaining between them. This CDR3 spans 14 amino acids. The CDR3 protein is CASSEWGGAVIQYF. Here the CDR3 DNA reads TGTGCCAGCAGTGAATGGGGGGGGGCCGTCATTCAGTACTTC. Supplemented by reference TRBV2 and TRBJ2-4, the full variable domain reads EPEVTQTPSHQVTQMGQEVILRCVPISNHLYFYWYRQILGQKVEFLVSFYNNEISEKSEIFDDQFSVERPDGSNFTLKIRSTKLEDSAMYFCASSEWGGAVIQYFGAGTRLSVL.

The chain is built from TRBV28 and TRBJ2-7; 7 bases line up with TRBD2. CDR1 and CDR2 (germline): MDHEN, SYDVKM. J was trimmed by 6 bases and V by 3 bases; bases with no gene match: 5. This CDR3 is 13 amino acids long. The chain's CDR3 is CASSLRLAAEQYF. The CDR3 nucleotides read TGTGCCAGCAGTTTGCGGCTAGCGGCCGAGCAGTACTTC. The variable domain in full, with the rest retrieved from reference TRBV28 and TRBJ2-7, is DVKVTQSSRYLVKRTGEKVFLECVQDMDHENMFWYRQDPGLGLRLIYFSYDVKMKEKGDIPEGYSVSREKKERFSLILESASTNQTSMYLCASSLRLAAEQYFGPGTRLTVT.

The chain recombines TRBV4-1 with TRBJ2-7; TRBD2 aligns across 9 bases. V lost 0 bases to trimming and J lost 6 bases; unmatched junction nucleotides: 9. There are 16 residues in the CDR3. Germline CDR1 MGHRA, CDR2 YSYEKL. This CDR3 is CASSQDPAGGSPEQYF. CDR3 in DNA: TGCGCCAGCAGCCAAGACCCGGCGGGAGGGTCCCCCGAGCAGTACTTC.

The J gene is TRBJ2-1, the V gene TRBV14, with a tentative D call TRBD1 (6 bases). This CDR3 has 14 amino acids. The germline CDR1 and CDR2 sequences are SGHDN and FVKESK. Between the trimmed V and J ends, which lost 4 bases and 8 bases, there was a span of 15 bases. The CDR3 reads CASSRLGASDEQFF. The DNA of the CDR3 is TGTGCCAGCAGCCGATTGGGGGCATCCGATGAGCAGTTCTTC.

The genes are TRBV10-3 and TRBJ2-1; possibly TRBD1 for D (7 bases). Germline V gene sequence: CDR1 ENHRY, CDR2 SYGVKD. V lost 3 bases to trimming and J lost 7 bases, with 16 bases between them. The CDR3 is made up of 15 amino acids. DNA of the CDR3: TGTGCCATCAGTGACCCAGGGGGGCGTTTGAATGAGCAGTTCTTC. Its translation is CAISDPGGRLNEQFF.

The rearrangement joins TRBV28 to TRBJ1-3; D possibly corresponds to TRBD1 (5 bases). The CDR3 is 15 amino acids. Per the germline V gene, CDR1 is MDHEN and CDR2 is SYDVKM. Trimming cost V 6 bases and J 0 bases, with 12 bases left between them. DNA of the CDR3: TGTGCCAGCAGACGCCGGGACTACTCTGGAAACACCATATATTTT. Protein product: CASRRRDYSGNTIYF.

The V and J genes are TRBV14 and TRBJ2-7; 7 nucleotides align to TRBD1. The V and J ends lost 0 bases and 6 bases, in that order; junction bases with no gene match: 17. Germline V gene data show CDR1 as SGHDN and CDR2 as FVKESK. CDR3 length: 18 amino acids. The CDR3 loop reads CASSQERGVGGFSGEQYF. CDR3 nucleotide sequence: TGTGCCAGCAGCCAAGAAAGGGGTGTAGGGGGCTTCTCGGGCGAGCAGTACTTC.

The chain combines TRBV2 with TRBJ2-1; 7 bases line up with TRBD2. J was trimmed by 0 bases and V by 7 bases; bases with no gene match: 3. This CDR3 has 14 residues. Germline V lookup: CDR1 SNHLY, CDR2 FYNNEI. The chain's CDR3 is CASKQRGSYNEQFF. CDR3 DNA: TGTGCCAGCAAGCAGCGGGGCTCCTACAATGAGCAGTTCTTC.

The J gene is TRBJ1-2, the V gene TRBV6-5; D unresolved. Trimming shortened V by 2 bases and J by 6 bases, and 10 bases separated the two germline ends. Germline lookup yields CDR1 MNHEY and CDR2 SVGAGI. This CDR3 region has 13 residues. CDR3 in amino acids: CASSYHQVDGYTF. The CDR3 coding sequence is TGTGCCAGCAGTTACCATCAGGTGGATGGCTACACCTTC.

In DNA, the CDR3 is TGTGCCTGGTCCTTCGGCTATAATTCACCCCTCCACTTT. Amino acid sequence: CAWSFGYNSPLHF. The chain couples TRBV30 to TRBJ1-6; D is uncertain. V was clipped by 5 bases and J by 3 bases, with 8 bases between them. There are 13 residues in the CDR3. Germline V gene lookup returns CDR1 GTSNPN and CDR2 SVGIG (reference sequence).

The rearrangement links TRBV10-3 to TRBJ1-4; D perhaps matches TRBD1 (6 bases). The germline V and J ends were trimmed by 1 base and 4 bases, with 13 bases remaining between them. Per the germline V gene, CDR1 is ENHRY and CDR2 is SYGVKD. CDR3 length equals 16 residues. DNA of the CDR3: TGTGCCATCAGTGAGTTCAGGACAGATCTTAATGAAAAACTGTTTTTT. It yields the protein CAISEFRTDLNEKLFF.

The chain joins TRBV10-3 to TRBJ1-2; tentative D call: TRBD1 (6 bases). Germline assignment: CDR1 ENHRY and CDR2 SYGVKD. V lost 2 bases to trimming and J lost 3 bases, with 10 bases between them. The CDR3 runs to 14 residues. CDR3 residues: CAISEPGQDYGYTF. The CDR3, as DNA: TGTGCCATCAGTGAGCCGGGACAAGACTATGGCTACACCTTC.

This clonotype appeared a few times. The chain recombines TRBV6-2 or TRBV6-3 with TRBJ2-7; D gene uncertain. This CDR3 is built from 12 residues. CDR1 is MNHEY and CDR2 is SVGEGT in the germline V gene. V was clipped by 3 bases and J by 1 base, with 4 bases between them. CDR3 bases: TGTGCCAGCAGTTATGCGTCCTACGAGCAGTACTTC. Translation: CASSYASYEQYF.

This clonotype has just a few counts. The chain has TRBV6-5 and TRBJ2-2, with 9 bases fitting TRBD2. Germline loops: CDR1 MNHEY, CDR2 SVGAGI. Losses at the gene ends were 2 bases for V and 5 bases for J; bases not matched to a gene: 6. This CDR3 is built from 16 residues. The CDR3 is CASSYTGLALTGELFF. The CDR3 nucleotides read TGTGCCAGCAGTTACACGGGACTAGCTTTAACCGGGGAGCTGTTTTTT.

This chain links TRBV29-1 with TRBJ1-1; D gene ambiguous. This CDR3 has 11 residues. Trimming took 5 bases from V and 5 from J, leaving 9 bases between them. Germline values: CDR1 SQVTM, CDR2 ANQGSEA. The CDR3: CSVPGGTEAFF. The CDR3 bases are TGCAGCGTTCCCGGAGGAACTGAAGCTTTCTTT.

This sequence joins TRBV5-1 and TRBJ2-1; a weak D match, TRBD2 (6 bases). Germline V gene data show CDR1 as SGHRS and CDR2 as YFSETQ. The CDR3 runs to 13 residues. Trimming cost V 4 bases and J 8 bases, with 13 bases left between them. This chain's CDR3 is CASSPPGVDEQFF. DNA of the CDR3: TGCGCCAGCAGCCCCCCGGGGGTCGATGAGCAGTTCTTC.